This TCR beta chain was sequenced in a study of blood T cell repertoires in COVID-19. The table came from immunoSEQ multiplex PCR; TCRdb's copy has only in-frame clones and leaves some out. The table includes under 50,000 clones, 90% detected once. This CDR3 comprises 13 residues. Unmatched junction bases numbered 0, after V lost 5 bases and J lost 5 bases. The germline CDR1 and CDR2 sequences are KGHSH and LQKENI. This chain joins TRBV18 and TRBJ1-5, with 10 bases fitting TRBD1. The sequencing sample was made of peripheral blood. This clonotype was obtained from a man aged 65 to 79 with active COVID-19. The CDR3 nucleotides read TGTGCCAGCTCAGGGACAGGGGATCAGCCCCAGCATTTT. This codes for CASSGTGDQPQHF. The entire variable domain, with the rest obtained from reference TRBV18 and TRBJ1-5, is as follows: NAGVMQNPRHLVRRRGQEARLRCSPMKGHSHVYWYRQLPEEGLKFMVYLQKENIIDESGMPKERFSAEFPKEGPSILRIQQVVRGDSAAYFCASSGTGDQPQHFGDGTRLSIL.